The 17 T cell receptor beta chains in this list originate from one sample, sequenced in a study of blood T cell repertoires in COVID-19. The protocol was immunoSEQ multiplex PCR, while the TCRdb copy is restricted to in-frame clones and leaves out a portion. The repertoire includes about 160,000 clones, roughly 90% of them detected once, and roughly 2.8% sits in the top ten. Sequenced input: peripheral blood. These receptors came from a man between 60 and 75 years old with acute or convalescent COVID-19.

The J gene is TRBJ1-1, the V gene TRBV5-8; D gene ambiguous. Germline loops: CDR1 SGHTS, CDR2 YDEGEE. The CDR3 contains 14 residues. Trimming took 0 bases from V and 4 from J, leaving 10 bases between them. The CDR3 loop is CASSLVIRGTEAFF. CDR3 in DNA: TGTGCCAGCAGCTTGGTGATCCGAGGCACTGAAGCTTTCTTT.

This clone was observed once. This chain links TRBV6-6 with TRBJ2-2; D call uncertain. This CDR3 is 10 amino acids long. Germline V CDR1 and CDR2: MNHNY, SVGAGI (reference sequence). Between the trimmed V and J ends, which lost 6 bases and 8 bases, there was a span of 4 bases. This CDR3 is CASSRGELFF. The CDR3 bases are TGTGCCAGCAGCCGGGGGGAGCTGTTTTTT.

The genes are TRBV29-1 and TRBJ2-1; 10 bases match TRBD2. J was trimmed by 5 bases and V by 1 base; bases with no gene match: 5. There are 15 residues in the CDR3. Germline CDR1 and CDR2: SQVTM and ANQGSEA. In nucleotides, the CDR3 is TGCAGCGTTGAAGGGGGCCTAGCGGGGGACAATGAGCAGTTCTTC. It yields the protein CSVEGGLAGDNEQFF.

As regards this clone: This CDR3 is also generated by other DNA sequences in the sample. The chain recombines TRBV6-2 or TRBV6-3 with TRBJ1-5, with unresolved D. The CDR3 has 14 amino acids. From germline, CDR1 is MNHEY and CDR2 SVGEGT. The V end was cut by 2 bases, the J end by 2 bases, with 7 bases between. This CDR3 reads CASSYHGGNQPQHF. The CDR3 DNA sequence: TGTGCCAGCAGTTACCACGGGGGCAATCAGCCCCAGCATTTT.

The V gene is TRBV7-6, the J gene TRBJ1-4; D unresolved. V was cut by 6 bases and J by 8 bases, with 22 bases left in between. The length of the CDR3 is 16 residues. In germline, CDR1 is SGHVS, CDR2 FNYEAQ. The CDR3 sequence is CASSTQGGGVWEKLFF. CDR3 DNA: TGTGCCAGCAGTACCCAAGGAGGTGGGGTTTGGGAAAAACTGTTTTTT.

V is TRBV2 and J is TRBJ2-1; maybe TRBD1 (6 bases). Trimming stripped 7 bases from V and 9 bases from J, with 22 bases between. Germline loops: CDR1 SNHLY, CDR2 FYNNEI. The CDR3 spans 15 residues. CDR3 sequence reads: CASKSTGHSNGEQFF. Written as DNA, the CDR3 is TGTGCCAGCAAATCGACAGGCCACTCAAACGGTGAGCAGTTCTTC.

The chain uses TRBV27 and TRBJ1-1; TRBD1 aligns across 10 bases. This CDR3 spans 14 amino acids. Germline CDR1 reads MNHEY; CDR2 reads SMNVEV (reference sequence). J gave up 4 bases and V 7 bases, and 6 bases lay outside the gene matches. The CDR3 here is CASTWTGGRTEAFF. The CDR3 region has the DNA TGTGCCAGCACCTGGACAGGGGGACGCACTGAAGCTTTCTTT.

The chain has TRBV19 and TRBJ1-5; D gene ambiguous. Deletions cut 9 bases from V and 3 bases from J, with 18 bases between. The CDR3 has 15 residues. The germline V gene encodes CDR1 LNHDA and CDR2 SQIVND (reference sequence). The CDR3, as DNA: TGTGCCAGCTCGACCGTCGAGGGAGACAATCAGCCCCAGCATTTT. It is translated as CASSTVEGDNQPQHF.

The chain links TRBV18 to TRBJ2-2; 14 bases match TRBD2. CDR1 is KGHSH, CDR2 LQKENI, per germline. This CDR3 region has 19 residues. V lost 5 bases to trimming and J lost 2 bases; unmatched junction nucleotides: 10. The DNA of the CDR3 is TGTGCCAGCTCATCCTATTGGACTAGCGGGGGGCCAAACACCGGGGAGCTGTTTTTT. This sequence encodes CASSSYWTSGGPNTGELFF.

The rearrangement links TRBV3-1 (or the pseudogene TRBV3-2) to TRBJ2-2, with 8 nucleotides matching TRBD2. With V trimmed by 10 bases and J by 3 bases, 10 bases remained unmatched. Germline V gene data show CDR1 as LGHDT and CDR2 as YNNKEL (reference sequence). The CDR3 runs to 15 residues. CDR3 sequence (DNA): TGTGCCACCAAACGGGGGGGGATAGACACCGGGGAGCTGTTTTTT. Its protein is CATKRGGIDTGELFF.

The chain carries TRBV5-1 and TRBJ1-1; D is uncertain. Germline CDR1 reads SGHRS; CDR2 reads YFSETQ. The CDR3 is made up of 14 amino acids. V dropped 0 bases and J dropped 1 base, with 7 bases sitting between them. The CDR3 reads CASSLAAGNTEAFF. For the CDR3, the DNA is TGCGCCAGCAGCTTGGCCGCGGGGAACACTGAAGCTTTCTTT.

The chain combines TRBV6-4 with TRBJ2-1, with no clear D. CDR3 size: 11 residues. The V end lost 8 bases, the J end lost 4 bases, and 6 bases lay between the germline ends. Germline CDR1 is MRHNA and CDR2 is SNTAGT. The CDR3 here is CASPRYNEQFF. The DNA for the CDR3 is TGTGCCAGCCCGCGTTACAATGAGCAGTTCTTC.

In this sample, this clone turned up a few times. J is TRBJ1-3 and V is TRBV18, with D perhaps matching TRBD1 (5 bases). The germline V gene has CDR1 KGHSH and CDR2 LQKENI. V was cut by 0 bases and J by 9 bases, with 12 bases left in between. The length of the CDR3 is 14 residues. The CDR3 here is CASSPPAGIATIYF. In DNA, the CDR3 is TGTGCCAGCTCACCACCGGCAGGGATAGCCACCATATATTTT. Using reference TRBV18 and TRBJ1-3 for the parts outside the CDR3, the full variable domain is NAGVMQNPRHLVRRRGQEARLRCSPMKGHSHVYWYRQLPEEGLKFMVYLQKENIIDESGMPKERFSAEFPKEGPSILRIQQVVRGDSAAYFCASSPPAGIATIYFGEGSWLTVV.

The chain has TRBV2 and TRBJ2-3, with 8 nucleotides matching TRBD2. Germline V gene data show CDR1 as SNHLY and CDR2 as FYNNEI. The CDR3 length is 15 residues. V shed 6 bases and J 0 bases; nucleotides not matched to a gene: 5. The CDR3 coding sequence is TGTGCCAGCAGGCGGGGGGATACTAGCACAGATACGCAGTATTTT. It translates to CASRRGDTSTDTQYF.

V and J are TRBV27 and TRBJ1-4; 9 bases match TRBD1. Germline assignment: CDR1 MNHEY and CDR2 SMNVEV (reference sequence). V lost 6 bases, J lost 8 bases, and 7 bases stayed unmatched. The CDR3 is made up of 14 amino acids. The CDR3 bases are TGTGCCAGCAGACGGACAGGGGTGGGCGAAAAACTGTTTTTT. This translates into CASRRTGVGEKLFF.

The CDR3 DNA sequence: TGTGCCAGAACCGTTCCGGGACAGGGGGACCAGGGCACTGAAGCTTTCTTT. It is translated as CARTVPGQGDQGTEAFF. This rearrangement joins TRBV27 to TRBJ1-1; TRBD1 matches at 11 bases. The CDR3 runs 17 residues. Germline CDR1 and CDR2: MNHEY and SMNVEV (reference sequence). V shed 9 bases and J 4 bases; nucleotides not matched to a gene: 16.

This clone has a handful of counts. This CDR3 reads CASSQGGSLEGYTF. CDR3 in DNA: TGTGCCAGCAGCCAAGGGGGCTCCCTTGAGGGCTACACCTTC. The chain employs TRBV3-1 (or the pseudogene TRBV3-2) and TRBJ1-2; D perhaps matches TRBD1 (5 bases). The V gene's germline CDR1 is LGHDT and CDR2 YNNKEL (reference sequence). This CDR3 spans 14 amino acids. V lost 1 base to trimming and J lost 8 bases, with 14 bases between them.